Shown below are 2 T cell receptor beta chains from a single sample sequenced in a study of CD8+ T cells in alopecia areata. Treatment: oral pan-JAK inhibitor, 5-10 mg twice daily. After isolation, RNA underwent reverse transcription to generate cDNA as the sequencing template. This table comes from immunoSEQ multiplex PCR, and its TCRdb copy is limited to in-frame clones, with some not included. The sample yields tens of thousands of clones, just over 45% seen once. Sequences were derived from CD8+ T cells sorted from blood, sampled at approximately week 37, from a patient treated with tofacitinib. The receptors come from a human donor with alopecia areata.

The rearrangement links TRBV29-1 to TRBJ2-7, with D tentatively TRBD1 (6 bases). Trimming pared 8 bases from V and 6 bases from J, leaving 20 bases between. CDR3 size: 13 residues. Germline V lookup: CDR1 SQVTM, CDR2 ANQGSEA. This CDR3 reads CSTIGDNGFEQYF. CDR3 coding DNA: TGCAGCACTATCGGGGACAACGGGTTCGAGCAGTACTTC.

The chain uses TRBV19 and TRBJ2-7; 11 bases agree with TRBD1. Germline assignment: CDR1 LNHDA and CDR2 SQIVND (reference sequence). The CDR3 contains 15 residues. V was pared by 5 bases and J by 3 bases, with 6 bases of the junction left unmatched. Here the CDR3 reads CASSPTGQGVYEQYF. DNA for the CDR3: TGTGCCAGTAGTCCGACGGGACAGGGGGTCTACGAGCAGTACTTC.